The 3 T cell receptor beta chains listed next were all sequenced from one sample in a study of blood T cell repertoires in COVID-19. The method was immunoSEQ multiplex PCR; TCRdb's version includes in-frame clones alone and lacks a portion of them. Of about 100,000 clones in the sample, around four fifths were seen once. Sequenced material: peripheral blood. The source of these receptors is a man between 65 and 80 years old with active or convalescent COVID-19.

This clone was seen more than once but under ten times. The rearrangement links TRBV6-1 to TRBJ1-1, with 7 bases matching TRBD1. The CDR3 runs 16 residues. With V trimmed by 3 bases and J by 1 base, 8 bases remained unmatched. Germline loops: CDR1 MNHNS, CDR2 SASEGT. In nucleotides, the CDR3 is TGTGCCAGCAGTGACCGATACAGGGGCGCGAACACTGAAGCTTTCTTT. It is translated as CASSDRYRGANTEAFF.

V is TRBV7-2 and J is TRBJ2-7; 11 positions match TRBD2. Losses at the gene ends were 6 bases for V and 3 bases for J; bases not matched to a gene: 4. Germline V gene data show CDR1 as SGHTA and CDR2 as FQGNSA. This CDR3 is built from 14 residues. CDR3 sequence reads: CASSYTSGSYEQYF. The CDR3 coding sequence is TGTGCCAGCAGTTATACTAGCGGGAGCTACGAGCAGTACTTC.

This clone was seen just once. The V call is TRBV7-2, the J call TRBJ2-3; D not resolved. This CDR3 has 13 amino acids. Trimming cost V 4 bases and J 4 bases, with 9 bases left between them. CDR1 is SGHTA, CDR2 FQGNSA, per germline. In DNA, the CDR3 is TGTGCCAGCAGCTATTCGGGTTCAGATACGCAGTATTTT. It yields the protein CASSYSGSDTQYF.